A selection of T cell receptor beta chains follows, all from one sample in a study of shared clonotypes between healthy human individuals. Using immunoSEQ multiplex PCR, the repertoire was profiled, and TCRdb retains in-frame clones only, with some absent. Among around 2,000,000 clones listed, 85% to 95% were seen once. The material sequenced was naive CD4+ T cells sorted from blood. The source of these receptors is a man aged 18 to 29 in good health. Both conserved end residues are part of each CDR3. The order of the fields is clone size, V gene, D gene, J gene, CDR3 DNA, CDR3 protein. A D gene is named only where the DNA matches it firmly. Clone sizes are given selectively: once, few, many, or a class where the clone is expanded.

-,TRBV6-6,-,TRBJ2-5,TGTGCCAGCAGTTACACGACCGGGTCTCAAGAGACCCAGTACTTC,CASSYTTGSQETQYF
-,TRBV30,-,TRBJ1-1,TGTGCCTGGGTCGGGGACACTGAAGCTTTCTTT,CAWVGDTEAFF
-,TRBV5-1,-,TRBJ1-1,TGCGCCAGCAGCTTAGGTAGGCTTTTAAACACTGAAGCTTTCTTT,CASSLGRLLNTEAFF
once,TRBV27,-,TRBJ2-2,TGTGCCAGCAGGGGTACGGCCGGGGAGCTGTTTTTT,CASRGTAGELFF
-,TRBV5-1,TRBD1,TRBJ1-6,TGCGCCAGCACCTACTTGACAGGGCGCAATTCACCCCTCCACTTT,CASTYLTGRNSPLHF
-,TRBV7-2,-,TRBJ1-1,TGTGCCAGCAGCTTCGAACTAGCAAATCCCCCCTTATTGGACACTGAAGCTTTCTTT,CASSFELANPPLLDTEAFF
once,TRBV5-1,TRBD2,TRBJ2-5,TGCGCCAGCAGCCTGGGACTAGCGGGAGGAACAGAGACCCAGTACTTC,CASSLGLAGGTETQYF
-,TRBV5-6,-,TRBJ2-1,TGTGCCAGCAGCCAGGACGGGCTGACCTACAATGAGCAGTTCTTC,CASSQDGLTYNEQFF
-,TRBV30,-,TRBJ1-6,TGTGCCTGGAGTGGGAAAGTGGAGGGCAGCTCCTATAATTCACCCCTCCACTTT,CAWSGKVEGSSYNSPLHF
-,TRBV5-1,-,TRBJ1-2,TGCGCCAGCAGCTCCACAGGTGCCCAGAACTATGGCTACACCTTC,CASSSTGAQNYGYTF
-,TRBV6-5,TRBD1,TRBJ1-5,TGTGCCAGCAGTTACTCCGGGACAGATAATCAGCCCCAGCATTTT,CASSYSGTDNQPQHF
-,TRBV6-6,-,TRBJ1-5,TGTGCCAGCAGTTACTACCCCCTCGATCAGCCCCAGCATTTT,CASSYYPLDQPQHF
-,TRBV4-2,TRBD1,TRBJ1-5,TGTGCCAGCAGCCGAGGACAGGGGCAGGACCAGCCCCAGCATTTT,CASSRGQGQDQPQHF
-,TRBV27,TRBD2,TRBJ2-1,TGTGCCAGCAGTCCCCGGACTAGCGGGGGGGCTTACAATGAGCAGTTCTTC,CASSPRTSGGAYNEQFF
-,TRBV10-3,-,TRBJ1-4,TGTGCCATCAGCGATGACGGCGTGGGAAAACTGTTTTTT,CAISDDGVGKLFF
-,TRBV5-4,TRBD2,TRBJ2-1,TGTGCCAGCAGAGATACTAGCGGAAGCCCCCCTGAGCAGTTCTTC,CASRDTSGSPPEQFF
-,TRBV11-2,-,TRBJ2-5,TGTGCCAGCAGCTTTCGGGGGCTGGGGGAGACCCAGTACTTC,CASSFRGLGETQYF
-,TRBV5-4,TRBD2,TRBJ2-1,TGTGCCAGCAGCGACCGGAGAGGGGACTACAGTGAGCAGTTCTTC,CASSDRRGDYSEQFF
-,TRBV29-1,-,TRBJ1-2,TGCAGCGTCATGGGGTCAGGGGCCGATGGCTACACCTTC,CSVMGSGADGYTF
-,TRBV7-7,-,TRBJ1-4,TGTGCTAGCAGCTTAGTTACAGGACTGGGTAATGAAAAACTGTTTTTT,CASSLVTGLGNEKLFF
-,TRBV15,TRBD1,TRBJ1-5,TGTGCCACCAGCAGAGCCACCGGACAGGGTAGGCAGCCCCAGCATTTT,CATSRATGQGRQPQHF
-,TRBV6-4,-,TRBJ1-2,TGTGCCAGCAGGGGACGGCAGAACCTTAACTATGGCTACACCTTC,CASRGRQNLNYGYTF
-,TRBV28,-,TRBJ1-1,TGTGCCAGCAGACCGCCCCCGGCGGCCAGGGGAGTCGCTGAAGCTTTCTTT,CASRPPPAARGVAEAFF
-,TRBV7-2,-,TRBJ1-2,TGTGCCAGCAGCTTAGAATCCAGAAACTATGGCTACACCTTC,CASSLESRNYGYTF
-,TRBV7-2,-,TRBJ2-3,TGTGCCAGCAGCTTAAGGGATACGCAGTATTTT,CASSLRDTQYF
-,TRBV4-2,TRBD1,TRBJ1-4,TGTGCCAGCAGCCAACGTGGGACAGCTGCAACTAATGAAAAACTGTTTTTT,CASSQRGTAATNEKLFF
-,TRBV10-3,-,TRBJ2-2,TGTGCCATCAAGAAGACCGGGGAGCTGTTTTTT,CAIKKTGELFF